The rows below give T cell receptor beta chains drawn from one sample of a study of cytomegalovirus exposure and HLA in healthy donors. The repertoire was sequenced with immunoSEQ multiplex PCR; TCRdb's copy has only in-frame clones and lacks some. This sample has 95,000 to 110,000 clones, with more than 75% found just once. The sequenced sample was PBMCs. These receptors were obtained from a man aged 30 to 39 in good health and CMV-seropositive. The CDR3 runs from the conserved cysteine through the conserved F or W. Fields, in order: D gene, V gene, J gene, clone size, CDR3 DNA, CDR3 protein. The D gene is left open where the match is weak. A row's size may be missing; if present it is once, few, many or a size class.

>-|TRBV30|TRBJ2-5|-
TGTGCCTGGAGTGTAGTAAGCACCGCGGGTCAAGAGACCCAGTACTTC
CAWSVVSTAGQETQYF
>TRBD1|TRBV5-1|TRBJ2-2|-
TGCGCCAGCGGACAGGAGAACACCGGGGAGCTGTTTTTT
CASGQENTGELFF
>TRBD1|TRBV6-1|TRBJ1-2|few
TGTGCCAGCAGTGATAGGGACAGCGGTGGCTACACCTTC
CASSDRDSGGYTF
>TRBD1|TRBV9|TRBJ2-5|few
TGTGCCAGCAGCGTCTCCGGGACAGGGGGCGCCGAGACCCAGTACTTC
CASSVSGTGGAETQYF
>TRBD2|TRBV30|TRBJ2-1|-
TGTGCCTGGAGCAACCGGGGGGGCTGGAATGAGCAGTTCTTC
CAWSNRGGWNEQFF
>TRBD1|TRBV7-8|TRBJ1-2|-
TGTGCCAGCAGCTTGGGGGTGGACAGGGCCAGTGGCTACACCTTC
CASSLGVDRASGYTF
>TRBD1|TRBV10-3|TRBJ2-1|few
TGTGCCATCAGTGCGACCGGGACAGGGAGTTACAATGAGCAGTTCTTC
CAISATGTGSYNEQFF
>-|TRBV6-5|TRBJ1-4|-
TGTGCCAGCAGTTTACATCAAACTAATGAAAAACTGTTTTTT
CASSLHQTNEKLFF
>-|TRBV5-1|TRBJ2-2|-
TGCGCCAGCTTTGCGGGACAGATTCCTTCCGGGGAGCTGTTTTTT
CASFAGQIPSGELFF
>TRBD2|TRBV6-4|TRBJ2-1|-
TGTGCCAGCAGTGACTGGACTAGCGGGCACAATGAGCAGTTCTTC
CASSDWTSGHNEQFF
>TRBD1|TRBV6-5|TRBJ1-5|-
TGTGCCAGCAGTTACTCCGGGACAGGGGGTAATCAGCCCCAGCATTTT
CASSYSGTGGNQPQHF
>-|TRBV28|TRBJ1-6|-
TGTGCCAGCAGTTTGGGGTGGGCAGGGAATTCACCCCTCCACTTT
CASSLGWAGNSPLHF
>-|TRBV7-9|TRBJ2-6|few
TGTGCCAGCAGCTCTACAGGCTCTGGGGCCAACGTCCTGACTTTC
CASSSTGSGANVLTF
>-|TRBV7-9|TRBJ2-7|-
TGTGCCAGCAGCCTTGGGTCCAACCGAGGCGAGCAGTACTTC
CASSLGSNRGEQYF
>TRBD1|TRBV7-2|TRBJ1-6|-
TGTGCCAGCACCCCCGGGACAGGCTCTTCACCCCTCCACTTT
CASTPGTGSSPLHF
>TRBD1|TRBV19|TRBJ1-5|-
TGTGCCAGTAGTATTGTACGTATGGGACAGGTTATGGATAGCAATCAGCCCCAGCATTTT
CASSIVRMGQVMDSNQPQHF
>TRBD2|TRBV4-1|TRBJ2-5|-
TGCGCCAGCAGCGGGAAAGGACTAGCGGAAGAGACCCAGTACTTC
CASSGKGLAEETQYF